These 31 T cell receptor beta chains came from one sample sequenced in a study of T cell responses to AZD1222 COVID-19 vaccine. TCRdb's table, derived via immunoSEQ multiplex PCR, lists solely in-frame clones and lacks some. The profile shows 15,000 to 20,000 clones, 89% of them singletons. The source was peripheral blood, collected 28 days after the second AZD1222 dose. Receptors originate from an adult who received the AZD1222 COVID-19 vaccine.

The J gene is TRBJ1-4, the V gene TRBV29-1; D is unclear. V lost 7 bases, J lost 2 bases, and 14 bases lay in between. The CDR3 covers 14 residues. Germline CDR1 is SQVTM and CDR2 is ANQGSEA. The CDR3 here is CSADDGATNEKLFF. The CDR3 DNA sequence: TGCAGCGCCGACGACGGCGCTACTAATGAAAAACTGTTTTTT.

This clone was counted between two and nine times. This chain links TRBV7-2 with TRBJ2-2; no firm D call. This CDR3 has 13 amino acids. The V gene's germline CDR1 is SGHTA and CDR2 FQGNSA. Trimming took 5 bases from V and 6 from J, leaving 10 bases between them. CDR3 coding DNA: TGTGCCAGCAGCCCCACCGGTCCCGGGGAGCTGTTTTTT. Its protein product is CASSPTGPGELFF.

This sequence joins TRBV5-1 and TRBJ2-5; maybe TRBD1 (5 bases). This CDR3 spans 15 amino acids. Germline-derived CDR1 and CDR2 are SGHRS and YFSETQ. V was pared by 4 bases and J by 5 bases, with 18 bases between. CDR3 nucleotide sequence: TGCGCCAGCAGCCCGGACACGATCAGCAGCGAGACCCAGTACTTC. It is translated as CASSPDTISSETQYF.

The chain carries TRBV5-4 and TRBJ2-5; possible D gene TRBD2, 6 bases. Germline V gene lookup returns CDR1 SGHNT and CDR2 YYREEE (reference sequence). Trimming took off 1 base at V and 4 bases at J, with 14 bases between the two ends. The CDR3 covers 15 residues. CDR3 sequence reads: CASSLNPGGGETQYF. Here the CDR3 DNA reads TGTGCCAGCAGCTTGAATCCCGGGGGAGGAGAGACCCAGTACTTC.

V and J are TRBV4-1 and TRBJ1-2; 8 nucleotides agree with TRBD1. Germline trimming cut 0 bases from V and 8 bases from J; bases unmatched to any gene: 5. Germline V CDR1 and CDR2: MGHRA, YSYEKL. The length of the CDR3 is 14 residues. The CDR3 DNA is TGCGCCAGCAGCCAAGAAACAGGGGGTGGAGGCTACACCTTC. Translating gives CASSQETGGGGYTF.

V usage is TRBV6-1 and J usage is TRBJ1-1, with D uncertain. Trimming removed 2 bases at V and 0 bases at J, with 4 bases between. This CDR3 comprises 13 residues. Per germline, CDR1 MNHNS and CDR2 SASEGT. CDR3 sequence: CASSELVNTEAFF. The CDR3 DNA follows: TGTGCCAGCAGTGAATTAGTGAACACTGAAGCTTTCTTT.

This chain uses TRBV6-5 with TRBJ2-2, with 9 bases aligning to TRBD1. The length of the CDR3 is 13 residues. The V gene end was trimmed by 11 bases and the J gene end by 5 bases; junction bases not matched to a gene: 6. From germline, CDR1 is MNHEY and CDR2 SVGAGI. CDR3 loop: CAAAGTGTGELFF. The CDR3 bases are TGTGCCGCCGCCGGGACAGGGACCGGGGAGCTGTTTTTT.

The rearrangement joins TRBV28 to TRBJ1-1; D may be TRBD1 (5 bases). The germline V and J ends were trimmed by 5 bases and 4 bases, with 11 bases remaining between them. Germline assignment: CDR1 MDHEN and CDR2 SYDVKM. CDR3 length: 13 residues. The CDR3 region has the DNA TGTGCCAGCAGTCTCGGACACCTCACTGAAGCTTTCTTT. This gives the protein CASSLGHLTEAFF.

The chain links TRBV4-1 to TRBJ2-1; TRBD2 matches at 7 bases. Germline CDR1 MGHRA, CDR2 YSYEKL. The V gene end was trimmed by 2 bases and the J gene end by 5 bases; junction bases not matched to a gene: 9. There are 16 residues in the CDR3. CDR3: CASSQWVSGSDNEQFF. The CDR3 nucleotides read TGCGCCAGCAGCCAATGGGTTAGCGGGTCGGACAATGAGCAGTTCTTC.

The V call is TRBV6-1, the J call TRBJ2-7; D possibly corresponds to TRBD2 (5 bases). The length of the CDR3 is 13 residues. V lost 3 bases and J 9 bases, leaving 15 bases between the germline ends. From germline, CDR1 is MNHNS and CDR2 SASEGT. The CDR3 nucleotides are TGTGCCAGCAGTGATATTCAGCCTGAGGGGCAGTACGTC. This sequence encodes CASSDIQPEGQYV.

V is TRBV7-9 and J is TRBJ1-5; D uncertain. This CDR3 spans 13 amino acids. V lost 6 bases and J lost 5, with 11 bases in between. Germline CDR1 SEHNR, CDR2 FQNEAQ (reference sequence). The CDR3 is CASSPGGDQPQHF. The CDR3 coding sequence is TGTGCCAGCAGTCCAGGCGGAGATCAGCCCCAGCATTTT. The full variable domain, in which reference TRBV7-9 and TRBJ1-5 provide the parts outside the CDR3, is DTGVSQNPRHKITKRGQNVTFRCDPISEHNRLYWYRQTLGQGPEFLTYFQNEAQLEKSRLLSDRFSAERPKGSFSTLEIQRTEQGDSAMYLCASSPGGDQPQHFGDGTRLSIL.

The chain couples TRBV6-5 to TRBJ2-7, with TRBD2 as a possible D gene (6 bases). Deletions cut 6 bases from V and 3 bases from J, with 9 bases between. Germline lookup yields CDR1 MNHEY and CDR2 SVGAGI. The CDR3 is made up of 12 amino acids. The CDR3 coding sequence is TGTGCCAGCAGAACTAGCCTCTACGAGCAGTACTTC. Its translation: CASRTSLYEQYF.

The rearrangement links TRBV3-1 (or the pseudogene TRBV3-2) to TRBJ2-1; possibly TRBD1 for D (6 bases). Germline V gene data show CDR1 as LGHDT and CDR2 as YNNKEL (reference sequence). Trimming pared 4 bases from V and 9 bases from J, leaving 16 bases between. The length of the CDR3 is 14 residues. For the CDR3, the DNA is TGTGCCAGCAGCCGCCCGGGAAGAGGGGGTGAGCAGTTCTTC. The encoded protein is CASSRPGRGGEQFF.

The chain joins TRBV7-9 to TRBJ2-7; maybe TRBD1 (5 bases). There are 15 residues in the CDR3. CDR1 and CDR2 from the germline V gene are SEHNR and FQNEAQ (reference sequence). V was cut by 4 bases and J by 5 bases, with 18 bases left in between. CDR3 in DNA: TGTGCCAGCAGCTCAGGGTTGGCCAGGCGGCACGAGCAGTACTTC. Its protein is CASSSGLARRHEQYF.

The V call is TRBV5-5, the J call TRBJ1-1, with D unclear. V was cut by 1 base and J by 0 bases, with 7 bases left in between. In germline, CDR1 is SGHKS, CDR2 YYEKEE (reference sequence). The CDR3 contains 14 residues. CDR3 coding DNA: TGTGCCAGCAGCTTGTCAGGAATGAACACTGAAGCTTTCTTT. Its translation: CASSLSGMNTEAFF.

The V and J genes are TRBV4-2 and TRBJ2-1, with D tentatively TRBD2 (5 bases). The CDR3 covers 15 residues. V lost 0 bases and J lost 2, with 8 bases in between. CDR1 and CDR2 (germline): LGHNA, YNFKEQ. CDR3 sequence: CASSQEGGTYNEQFF. The CDR3 coding sequence is TGTGCCAGCAGCCAAGAAGGAGGTACCTACAATGAGCAGTTCTTC.

The gene calls are TRBV2 and TRBJ2-6; perhaps TRBD1 as D (5 bases). This CDR3 comprises 16 residues. The V end lost 4 bases, the J end lost 3 bases, and 13 bases lay between the germline ends. Germline CDR1 is SNHLY and CDR2 is FYNNEI. The CDR3 sequence is CASSAQGYGGANVLTF. The CDR3 DNA sequence: TGTGCCAGCAGTGCGCAGGGATATGGTGGGGCCAACGTCCTGACTTTC. The full variable domain, completed using reference TRBV2 and TRBJ2-6, is EPEVTQTPSHQVTQMGQEVILRCVPISNHLYFYWYRQILGQKVEFLVSFYNNEISEKSEIFDDQFSVERPDGSNFTLKIRSTKLEDSAMYFCASSAQGYGGANVLTFGAGSRLTVL.

This chain uses TRBV19 with TRBJ2-1; 9 bases are a match to TRBD2. The germline CDR1 and CDR2 sequences are LNHDA and SQIVND (reference sequence). Trimming at V came to 7 bases and at J to 10 bases, leaving 11 bases not matched to a gene. The CDR3 extends over 14 amino acids. The CDR3 is CASTRTSERLEQFF. CDR3 bases: TGTGCCAGTACCCGGACTAGCGAGAGATTGGAGCAGTTCTTC.

This clone showed up just a few times. The CDR3 sequence: CAINDRTYEQYF. CDR3 sequence (DNA): TGTGCCATCAACGACCGAACCTACGAGCAGTACTTC. This chain links TRBV10-3 with TRBJ2-7; D ambiguous. Between the trimmed V and J ends, which lost 7 bases and 2 bases, there was a span of 9 bases. The CDR3 is 12 amino acids. Germline CDR1 and CDR2: ENHRY and SYGVKD.

The chain joins TRBV18 to TRBJ2-7, with 7 bases aligning to TRBD2. Per germline, CDR1 KGHSH and CDR2 LQKENI. V dropped 5 bases and J dropped 3; count of bases not matched to a gene: 4. The CDR3 spans 13 residues. The chain's CDR3 is CASSGRESYEQYF. Here the CDR3 DNA reads TGTGCCAGCTCAGGGAGGGAGAGCTACGAGCAGTACTTC.

This clone was recorded a few times. V usage is TRBV28 and J usage is TRBJ2-1; the match to TRBD2 covers 8 bases. The CDR3 sequence is 14 residues long. Looked up from germline, CDR1 is MDHEN and CDR2 is SYDVKM. With 2 bases clipped from V and 7 bases from J, the junction kept 4 bases outside the gene matches. The chain's CDR3 is CASSLGGTRNEQFF. The CDR3 DNA is TGTGCCAGCAGTTTAGGCGGGACTAGGAATGAGCAGTTCTTC.

Here the CDR3 DNA reads TGTGCCAGCAGTTACGGGTTAAGACGCGAGCAGTACTTC. Protein sequence: CASSYGLRREQYF. This chain joins TRBV6-5 and TRBJ2-7; no clear D gene. Germline loops: CDR1 MNHEY, CDR2 SVGAGI. Trimming stripped 2 bases from V and 6 bases from J, with 11 bases between. This CDR3 has 13 amino acids.

This sequence joins TRBV29-1 and TRBJ2-3; D not resolved. The germline V gene encodes CDR1 SQVTM and CDR2 ANQGSEA. The CDR3 sequence is 13 residues long. Trimming removed 4 bases at V and 0 bases at J, with 8 bases between. CDR3 sequence (DNA): TGCAGCGTTGTTTTAACTAGCACAGATACGCAGTATTTT. This sequence encodes CSVVLTSTDTQYF.

The V call is TRBV12-3 or TRBV12-4, the J call TRBJ2-5; D is undetermined. Trimming removed 6 bases at V and 1 base at J, with 9 bases between. This CDR3 is 13 amino acids long. Here the CDR3 DNA reads TGTGCCAGCAGACGAGGTAGCCAAGAGACCCAGTACTTC. Amino acids: CASRRGSQETQYF.

The rearrangement joins TRBV25-1 to TRBJ2-3; TRBD1 is a possible D gene (6 bases). This CDR3 spans 15 amino acids. Germline V gene data show CDR1 as MGHDK and CDR2 as SYGVNS. The V gene lost 6 bases and the J gene lost 0 bases, with 13 bases spanning the gap. Here the CDR3 DNA reads TGTGCCAGCAGCATCAGGGGCTCTAGCACAGATACGCAGTATTTT. Protein product: CASSIRGSSTDTQYF. The full variable domain, in which reference TRBV25-1 and TRBJ2-3 provide the parts outside the CDR3, is EADIYQTPRYLVIGTGKKITLECSQTMGHDKMYWYQQDPGMELHLIHYSYGVNSTEKGDLSSESTVSRIRTEHFPLTLESARPSHTSQYLCASSIRGSSTDTQYFGPGTRLTVL.

The V and J genes are TRBV9 and TRBJ2-3; a weak D match, TRBD1 (5 bases). Trimming cost V 2 bases and J 0 bases, with 10 bases left between them. The germline gives CDR1 SGDLS, CDR2 YYNGEE. The CDR3 contains 15 residues. CDR3 bases: TGTGCCAGCAGCGTCTTAAGGGGAAGCACAGATACGCAGTATTTT. It encodes CASSVLRGSTDTQYF.

The V call is TRBV27, the J call TRBJ2-5; possible D gene TRBD1, 5 bases. The V and J ends lost 6 bases and 2 bases respectively, with 10 bases between them. CDR1 is MNHEY and CDR2 is SMNVEV in the germline V gene (reference sequence). This CDR3 region has 13 residues. In nucleotides, the CDR3 is TGTGCCAGCAGAGAGTCAGGGCAAGAGACCCAGTACTTC. It encodes CASRESGQETQYF.

V and J are TRBV28 and TRBJ1-2; D gene uncertain. The CDR3 is made up of 11 amino acids. Germline values: CDR1 MDHEN, CDR2 SYDVKM. V was shortened by 6 bases and J by 13 bases, with 15 bases between the two germline ends. CDR3 loop: CASSYHLGCTF. CDR3 in DNA: TGTGCCAGCAGCTACCACCTGGGATGCACCTTC.

The chain recombines TRBV9 with TRBJ1-4, with a possible D match to TRBD1 (5 bases). From germline, CDR1 is SGDLS and CDR2 YYNGEE. The V gene lost 0 bases and the J gene lost 7 bases, with 7 bases spanning the gap. This CDR3 has 13 residues. CDR3 DNA sequence: TGTGCCAGCAGCGTAGGCCAGGGTGAAAAACTGTTTTTT. This gives the protein CASSVGQGEKLFF.

J is TRBJ2-5 and V is TRBV6-1; possible D gene TRBD1, 5 bases. The germline V gene has CDR1 MNHNS and CDR2 SASEGT. This CDR3 region has 15 residues. Trimming removed 2 bases from V and 1 base from J, with 11 bases in between. This chain's CDR3 is CASSESTGTQETQYF. The CDR3 nucleotides read TGTGCCAGCAGTGAAAGCACAGGAACCCAAGAGACCCAGTACTTC.

The V gene is TRBV18, the J gene TRBJ2-7; D is perhaps TRBD1 (7 bases). The germline gives CDR1 KGHSH, CDR2 LQKENI. The CDR3 loop spans 16 amino acids. The V end lost 4 bases, the J end lost 7 bases, and 23 bases lay between the germline ends. The CDR3: CASSLNRQGGSGEQYF. CDR3 bases: TGTGCCAGCTCACTGAATCGCCAGGGGGGAAGCGGTGAGCAGTACTTC.